The 25 T cell receptor beta chains in this list originate from one sample, sequenced in a study of T cell changes during pregnancy in multiple sclerosis (dated by TCRdb to the late 2010s). The library was made by the immunoSEQ multiplex PCR assay. TCRdb provides this immuneACCESS table in a form limited to in-frame rearrangements. Some clones are lacking; in checked studies, under half of them reflect an unresolved V gene, and why the rest are absent is not known. The sample contains roughly 70,000 clones, around 92% of them found a single time. The biggest ten clones account for over 2.5% of the sample. This specimen consisted of peripheral blood, obtained in the third trimester of pregnancy. The receptor set was obtained from a female donor in good health, enrolled as a control in a pregnancy study.

The chain employs TRBV27 and TRBJ1-1, with 7 positions matching TRBD1. CDR3 size: 14 residues. The germline V gene encodes CDR1 MNHEY and CDR2 SMNVEV (reference sequence). With V trimmed by 3 bases and J by 6 bases, 7 bases remained unmatched. In DNA, the CDR3 is TGTGCCAGCAGTTTGACCAACAGGGGCCCTGAAGCTTTCTTT. Protein sequence: CASSLTNRGPEAFF.

This chain links TRBV4-1 with TRBJ1-1; D is unresolved. Trimming stripped 1 base from V and 1 base from J, with 4 bases between. There are 13 residues in the CDR3. The germline gives CDR1 MGHRA, CDR2 YSYEKL. In nucleotides, the CDR3 is TGCGCCAGCAGCCAAGGACAGAACACTGAAGCTTTCTTT. Translating gives CASSQGQNTEAFF.

This clone has only one observation. The V call is TRBV7-2, the J call TRBJ2-3; TRBD1 might be the D (6 bases). The V gene lost 1 base and the J gene lost 3 bases, with 11 bases spanning the gap. CDR1 and CDR2 from the germline V gene are SGHTA and FQGNSA. This CDR3 is built from 15 residues. The CDR3 DNA is TGTGCCAGCAGCTTAGGATGGACAGAAACAGATACGCAGTATTTT. Translated: CASSLGWTETDTQYF.

The chain joins TRBV5-1 to TRBJ2-1; D is ambiguous. Per the germline V gene, CDR1 is SGHRS and CDR2 is YFSETQ. V was shortened by 0 bases and J by 10 bases, with 11 bases between the two germline ends. CDR3 length: 13 amino acids. DNA of the CDR3: TGCGCCAGCAGCTTGGACCCCACCGGGGAGCAGTTCTTC. Its protein is CASSLDPTGEQFF.

This clone was recorded only once. The rearrangement uses TRBV5-8 and TRBJ2-1; TRBD2 matches 9 bases. Looked up from germline, CDR1 is SGHTS and CDR2 is YDEGEE. Germline trimming cut 4 bases from V and 10 bases from J; bases unmatched to any gene: 9. The CDR3 extends over 14 amino acids. The CDR3 DNA is TGTGCCAGCAGCCTCCGTTTGCGGGAGGGGGAGCAGTTCTTC. Encoded protein: CASSLRLREGEQFF.

The V and J genes are TRBV7-2 and TRBJ2-1; 16 nucleotides match TRBD2. J lost 8 bases, V lost 2 bases, and 6 bases had no gene match. Germline assignment: CDR1 SGHTA and CDR2 FQGNSA. This CDR3 contains 17 residues. CDR3 protein: CASSLTGLAGGPYEQFF. DNA for the CDR3: TGTGCCAGCAGCTTAACGGGACTAGCGGGAGGGCCCTATGAGCAGTTCTTC.

The chain combines TRBV19 with TRBJ2-7, with a possible D match to TRBD1 (5 bases). The CDR3 has 17 amino acids. Germline V gene lookup returns CDR1 LNHDA and CDR2 SQIVND (reference sequence). The V and J ends lost 3 bases and 3 bases respectively, with 21 bases between them. The CDR3 DNA follows: TGTGCCAGTAGTATTTCGTCAGGGTACCATAACTACTACGAGCAGTACTTC. This encodes CASSISSGYHNYYEQYF.

For this clone: One end of the junction fails to match germline, which may point to a read error. The V and J genes are TRBV4-1 and TRBJ2-5, with D perhaps matching TRBD2 (6 bases). This CDR3 is 16 amino acids long. Germline V gives CDR1 MGHRA, CDR2 YSYEKL. DNA of the CDR3: TGCGCCAGCCCCTTAAGCCGGGAGACAATAAAAGAGGCCCAGTACTTC. Residues: CASPLSRETIKEAQYF.

The chain employs TRBV11-2 and TRBJ1-2; the D is unclear. Trimming took 4 bases from V and 4 from J, leaving 10 bases between them. Germline V gives CDR1 SGHAT, CDR2 FQNNGV. The CDR3 contains 13 residues. Written as DNA, the CDR3 is TGTGCCAGCAGCTCGTCGGGGAGCTATGGCTACACCTTC. It encodes CASSSSGSYGYTF.

The V and J genes are TRBV5-6 and TRBJ1-2; weak D call: TRBD1 (6 bases). The germline CDR1 and CDR2 sequences are SGHDT and YYEEEE. Trimming took off 2 bases at V and 7 bases at J, with 21 bases between the two ends. This CDR3 has 16 amino acids. CDR3 in amino acids: CASSFLTGIRTAGYTF. The DNA of the CDR3 is TGTGCCAGCAGCTTTCTGACCGGAATAAGGACAGCTGGCTACACCTTC.

The V call is TRBV9, the J call TRBJ1-1; the D gene is possibly TRBD1 (5 bases). This CDR3 spans 17 amino acids. Germline V gene sequence: CDR1 SGDLS, CDR2 YYNGEE. Trimming cost V 0 bases and J 1 base, with 16 bases left between them. The CDR3 spells CASSVGGIGGTNTEAFF. CDR3 nucleotides: TGTGCCAGCAGCGTAGGGGGGATCGGGGGGACGAACACTGAAGCTTTCTTT.

V gene TRBV29-1 combines with J gene TRBJ1-1; possibly TRBD1 for D (6 bases). CDR3 length: 11 residues. V lost 8 bases, J lost 3 bases, and 10 bases lay in between. Looked up from germline, CDR1 is SQVTM and CDR2 is ANQGSEA. CDR3 DNA sequence: TGCAGCCATCAGGGGTACACTGAAGCTTTCTTT. The encoded protein is CSHQGYTEAFF.

This rearrangement joins TRBV6-1 to TRBJ1-6, with D tentatively TRBD1 (5 bases). The germline V gene encodes CDR1 MNHNS and CDR2 SASEGT. The CDR3 length is 17 residues. V was cut by 0 bases and J by 8 bases, with 17 bases left in between. CDR3 coding DNA: TGTGCCAGCAGTGAAGCGCTTAGGGGACTACCTTATTCACCCCTCCACTTT. Amino acids: CASSEALRGLPYSPLHF.

CDR3 protein: CATHVGTVNTEAFF. The CDR3 region has the DNA TGTGCCACCCATGTTGGGACAGTGAACACTGAAGCTTTCTTT. V gene TRBV7-2 combines with J gene TRBJ1-1, with TRBD1 matching 7 bases. The ends lost 10 bases at V and 0 bases at J; junction bases unmatched: 8. CDR1 is SGHTA and CDR2 is FQGNSA in the germline V gene. This CDR3 comprises 14 residues. The whole variable domain, filled in from reference TRBV7-2 and TRBJ1-1, reads GAGVSQSPSNKVTEKGKDVELRCDPISGHTALYWYRQSLGQGLEFLIYFQGNSAPDKSGLPSDRFSAERTGGSVSTLTIQRTQQEDSAVYLCATHVGTVNTEAFFGQGTRLTVV.

The CDR3 bases are TGTGCCAGCAGCTTAGAAGGGAGGGGCGCCTACGAGCAGTACTTC. Translated, it gives CASSLEGRGAYEQYF. The V call is TRBV11-2, the J call TRBJ2-7, with TRBD2 matching over 7 bases. This CDR3 is 15 amino acids long. Germline trimming cut 0 bases from V and 2 bases from J; bases unmatched to any gene: 4. In germline, CDR1 is SGHAT, CDR2 FQNNGV.

The V and J genes are TRBV7-8 and TRBJ1-4, with TRBD1 matching 12 bases. The V gene's germline CDR1 is SGHVS and CDR2 FQNEAQ. CDR3 size: 19 residues. J was trimmed by 5 bases and V by 1 base; bases with no gene match: 11. The CDR3 nucleotides read TGTGCCAGCAGCTTAGGGGGGACAGGGGGCGTAGGATTGAATGAAAAACTGTTTTTT. This encodes CASSLGGTGGVGLNEKLFF.

The chain couples TRBV9 to TRBJ2-1; unclear D gene. The CDR3 is 13 residues long. Per germline, CDR1 SGDLS and CDR2 YYNGEE. The V and J ends lost 4 bases and 0 bases respectively, with 5 bases between them. The CDR3 region has the DNA TGTGCCAGCAGCACGAGCTCCTACAATGAGCAGTTCTTC. Amino acid sequence: CASSTSSYNEQFF.

The J gene is TRBJ1-3, the V gene TRBV19, with 9 nucleotides matching TRBD1. Germline V gene data show CDR1 as LNHDA and CDR2 as SQIVND (reference sequence). The CDR3 length is 16 residues. V trimming: 7 bases; J trimming: 1 base; junction bases outside the gene matches: 8. The CDR3 protein is CASTHRDRVSGNTIYF. The CDR3 bases are TGTGCCAGTACCCACCGGGACAGGGTTTCTGGAAACACCATATATTTT.

With regard to this clone: An end of the junction differs from the germline gene, which may be a read error. This chain links TRBV4-1 with TRBJ2-5; D not certain. Germline CDR1 is MGHRA and CDR2 is YSYEKL. There are 9 residues in the CDR3. Here the CDR3 reads CASSRSANF. The CDR3 DNA follows: TGCGCCAGCAGTCGGTCTGCTAACTTC.

The chain uses TRBV7-2 and TRBJ2-7; 12 nucleotides agree with TRBD2. CDR1 and CDR2 (germline): SGHTA, FQGNSA. The ends lost 3 bases at V and 0 bases at J; junction bases unmatched: 9. CDR3 length equals 18 residues. CDR3 region: CASSFTRTSGTSSYEQYF. CDR3 in DNA: TGTGCCAGCAGCTTCACCCGGACTAGCGGGACGAGCTCCTACGAGCAGTACTTC.

J is TRBJ1-5 and V is TRBV27, with 7 nucleotides matching TRBD1. The V gene's germline CDR1 is MNHEY and CDR2 SMNVEV (reference sequence). The CDR3 has 15 residues. J lost 1 base, V lost 6 bases, and 6 bases had no gene match. The CDR3 nucleotides read TGTGCCAGCAGGCGGGAGGGGGCCAGCAATCAGCCCCAGCATTTT. Amino acid sequence: CASRREGASNQPQHF.

CDR3 sequence: CASSLRGGVQPQHF. CDR3 DNA sequence: TGTGCCAGCAGTTTAAGGGGGGGAGTTCAGCCCCAGCATTTT. V is TRBV27 and J is TRBJ1-5; possible D gene TRBD1, 6 bases. There are 14 residues in the CDR3. Germline CDR1 and CDR2: MNHEY and SMNVEV (reference sequence). Trimming pared 2 bases from V and 6 bases from J, leaving 11 bases between.

The V call is TRBV6-5, the J call TRBJ1-4; tentatively, D is TRBD1 (6 bases). The CDR3 has 15 residues. Germline V lookup: CDR1 MNHEY, CDR2 SVGAGI. Trimming took 2 bases from V and 3 from J, leaving 10 bases between them. The CDR3 DNA is TGTGCCAGCAGTTACCAAAGGACAGCTAATGAAAAACTGTTTTTT. Protein: CASSYQRTANEKLFF.

The V call is TRBV6-6, the J call TRBJ1-6; 7 positions match TRBD1. This CDR3 spans 15 amino acids. With 6 bases clipped from V and 4 bases from J, the junction kept 6 bases outside the gene matches. Germline values: CDR1 MNHNY, CDR2 SVGAGI (reference sequence). The CDR3 loop reads CASRESGQYNSPLHF. The CDR3 nucleotides read TGTGCCAGCAGGGAATCGGGACAGTATAATTCACCCCTCCACTTT.

The chain joins TRBV28 to TRBJ2-5; maybe TRBD1 (6 bases). The CDR3 contains 17 residues. CDR1 MDHEN and CDR2 SYDVKM come from the germline V gene. Trimming shortened V by 4 bases and J by 3 bases, and 21 bases separated the two germline ends. As DNA, the CDR3 is TGTGCCAGCAGTTCCCTAGGAACCGGGACACGGGAAGAGACCCAGTACTTC. Amino acid sequence: CASSSLGTGTREETQYF.